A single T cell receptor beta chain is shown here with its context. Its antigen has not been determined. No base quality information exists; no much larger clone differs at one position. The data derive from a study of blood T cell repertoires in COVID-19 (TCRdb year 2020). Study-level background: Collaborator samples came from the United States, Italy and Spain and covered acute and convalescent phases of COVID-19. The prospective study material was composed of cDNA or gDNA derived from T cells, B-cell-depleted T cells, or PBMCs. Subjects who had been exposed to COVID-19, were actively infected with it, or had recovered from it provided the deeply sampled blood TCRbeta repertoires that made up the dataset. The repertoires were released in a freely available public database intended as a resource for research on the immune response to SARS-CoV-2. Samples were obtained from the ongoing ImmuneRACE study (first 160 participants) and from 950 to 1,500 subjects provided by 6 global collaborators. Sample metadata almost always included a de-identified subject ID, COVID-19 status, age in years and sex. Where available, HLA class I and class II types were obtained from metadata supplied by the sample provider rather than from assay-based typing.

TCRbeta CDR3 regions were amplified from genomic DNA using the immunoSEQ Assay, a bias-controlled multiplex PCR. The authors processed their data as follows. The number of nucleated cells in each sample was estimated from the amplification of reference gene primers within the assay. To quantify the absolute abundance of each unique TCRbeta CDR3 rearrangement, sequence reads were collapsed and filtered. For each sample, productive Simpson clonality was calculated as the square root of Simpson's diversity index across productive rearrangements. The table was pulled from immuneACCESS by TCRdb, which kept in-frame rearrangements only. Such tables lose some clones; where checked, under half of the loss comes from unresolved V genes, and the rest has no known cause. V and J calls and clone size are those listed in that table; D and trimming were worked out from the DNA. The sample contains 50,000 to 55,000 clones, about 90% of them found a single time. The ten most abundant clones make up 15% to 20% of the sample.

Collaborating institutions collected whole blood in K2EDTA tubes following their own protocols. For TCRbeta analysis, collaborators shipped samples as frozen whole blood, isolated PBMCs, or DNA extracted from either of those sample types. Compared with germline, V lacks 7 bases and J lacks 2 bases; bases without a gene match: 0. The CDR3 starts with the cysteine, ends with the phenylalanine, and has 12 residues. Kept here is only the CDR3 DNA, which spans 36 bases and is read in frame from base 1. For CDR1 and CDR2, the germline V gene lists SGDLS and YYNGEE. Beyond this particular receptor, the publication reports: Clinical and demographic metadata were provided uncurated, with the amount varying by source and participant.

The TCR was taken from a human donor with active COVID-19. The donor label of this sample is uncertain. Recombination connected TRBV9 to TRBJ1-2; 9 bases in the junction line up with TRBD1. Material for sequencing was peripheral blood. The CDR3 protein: CASDRGNYGYTF. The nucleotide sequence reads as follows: TGTGCCAGCGACAGGGGGAACTATGGCTACACCTTC.